Listed below are T cell receptor beta chains from one sample, sequenced in a study of T-cell reconstitution after alpha-beta-depleted transplantation in children. TCRdb reprocessed the PCR reads with MiXCR, giving one entry per CDR3 protein. The sample yields 490,000 or so distinct CDR3 sequences, approximately 10% seen once. Sequenced material: PBMCs, taken before TCRalphabeta/CD19-depleted stem cell transplant. All receptors derive from a child aged 2-9 years with inherited bone marrow failure, due to receive a stem cell transplant. The CDR3 runs from the conserved cysteine through the conserved F or W. The order of the fields is V gene, clone size, D gene, J gene, CDR3 DNA, CDR3 protein. A D gene is named only where the DNA matches it firmly. The size of a clone is reported for some rows only, either as once, few or many, or as a class for expanded clones.

TRBV20-1	.	TRBD2	TRBJ2-2	TGCAGTGCTTACTTCACAACGGGACTAGCGGGAAGTACCGGGGAGCTGTTTTTT	CSAYFTTGLAGSTGELFF
TRBV20-1	many	TRBD2	TRBJ2-7	TGCAGTGCTAGCGGGAGGGCCCAGTCGGAGCAGTACTTC	CSASGRAQSEQYF
TRBV7-9	.	.	TRBJ2-3	TGTGCCAGCAGCTTAATAGCATTCGGAGTAGATACGCAGTATTTT	CASSLIAFGVDTQYF
TRBV4-3	many	.	TRBJ2-7	TGCGCCAGCAGCCCGCGTTTGGCCCACTACGAGCAGTACTTC	CASSPRLAHYEQYF
TRBV20-1	many	.	TRBJ2-7	TGCAGTGCTAGAGATACGCGTCCTGCAGACGAGCAGTACTTC	CSARDTRPADEQYF
TRBV3-1	many	TRBD2	TRBJ2-1	TGTGCCAGCAGCCAAGATCATAGCGGGGGTTACAATGAGCAGTTCTTC	CASSQDHSGGYNEQFF
TRBV7-8	many	TRBD1	TRBJ1-6	TGTGCCAGCAGCGGATGGGACAGTAATTCACCCCTCCACTTT	CASSGWDSNSPLHF
TRBV20-1	many	TRBD1	TRBJ1-6	TGCAGTGCAGACAGGGGACCTAATTCACCCCTCCACTTT	CSADRGPNSPLHF
TRBV20-1	many	.	TRBJ2-2	TGCAGTGCTAGGGAAGGGACACACACCGGGGAGCTGTTTTTT	CSAREGTHTGELFF
TRBV3-1	.	TRBD2	TRBJ2-2	TGTGCCAGCAGCCACTCGGGACTAGCGGGAAAGGTGCACGTGGAGCTGTTTTTT	CASSHSGLAGKVHVELFF
TRBV9	many	TRBD2	TRBJ2-1	TGTGCCAGCAGCAAGAAGACTAGCGGGAGGTCGTTCGGTGAGCAGTTCTTC	CASSKKTSGRSFGEQFF
TRBV28	once	TRBD2	TRBJ2-3	TGTGCCAGCAGTTTCCTCTCCTCGGCGGGAGGTAGCACAGATACGCAGTATTTT	CASSFLSSAGGSTDTQYF
TRBV12-3/TRBV12-4	many	.	TRBJ2-1	TGTGCCAGCAGGGGTCTTCTTAACAATGAGCAGTTCTTC	CASRGLLNNEQFF
TRBV6-1	many	TRBD1	TRBJ2-3	TGTGCCAGCTGGGGACAGGCCACAGATACGCAGTATTTT	CASWGQATDTQYF
TRBV12-3/TRBV12-4	many	TRBD1	TRBJ1-1	TGTGCCAGCAGGACAGGGGGCTCCACTGAAGCTTTCTTT	CASRTGGSTEAFF
TRBV6-2/TRBV6-3	few	TRBD2	TRBJ2-1	TGTGCCAGCAGCCACGGACTAGCGGGAGGGCCCGGCAATGAGCAGTTCTTC	CASSHGLAGGPGNEQFF
TRBV6-1	.	TRBD1	TRBJ1-2	TGTGCCAGCACCGTGGGACAGGAGAACTATGGCTACACCTTC	CASTVGQENYGYTF
TRBV4-2	many	.	TRBJ1-6	TGTGCCAGCAGCCAACTGGGGGACCATCAATCACCCCTCCACTTT	CASSQLGDHQSPLHF
TRBV11-1	few	TRBD2	TRBJ2-3	TGTGCCAGCATCCCTCGGTGGGATAGCGGGAGGGCCTATGCAGATACGCAGTATTTT	CASIPRWDSGRAYADTQYF
TRBV18	many	.	TRBJ2-1	TGTGCCAGCTCACCACCGTGGAGCTCCTCCGAGGGTGAGCAGTTCTTC	CASSPPWSSSEGEQFF
TRBV29-1	many	TRBD1	TRBJ1-1	TGCAGCGTTGTCGATGACAGGGGGCTCGCTGAAGCTTTCTTT	CSVVDDRGLAEAFF
TRBV12-3/TRBV12-4	many	TRBD1	TRBJ1-6	TGTGCCAGCAGTTTGAGGGGGCCCGGATCACCCCTCCACTTT	CASSLRGPGSPLHF
TRBV9	many	TRBD1	TRBJ1-2	TGTGCCAGCAGCGTCCTCGGGACAGGGGATCGCTACACCTTC	CASSVLGTGDRYTF
TRBV11-2	many	.	TRBJ2-3	TGTGCCAGCAGCCCAGGGCAGCACGGAGCGGAAGATACGCAGTATTTT	CASSPGQHGAEDTQYF
TRBV4-3	.	.	TRBJ2-1	TGCGCCAGCAGCCAAGTTTTAGCGGAGTACAATGAGCAGTTCTTC	CASSQVLAEYNEQFF
TRBV6-2/TRBV6-3	few	.	TRBJ1-5	TGTGCCAGCGGAAGCGATAATCAGCCCCAGCATTTT	CASGSDNQPQHF
TRBV19	many	TRBD2	TRBJ2-1	TGTGCCAGTAGTACGGGACTAGCGGGAGGTGATGAGCAGTTCTTC	CASSTGLAGGDEQFF
TRBV20-1	many	.	TRBJ2-2	TGCAGTGCTAGAGCACTGCGAGGGAAGAGCCAGACCGGGGAGCTGTTTTTT	CSARALRGKSQTGELFF
TRBV19	.	TRBD2	TRBJ2-1	TGTGCCAGTAGGTTTTCAGTTTTCGGGACTAGCTCCTACAATGAGCAGTTCTTC	CASRFSVFGTSSYNEQFF
TRBV6-1	many	.	TRBJ2-2	TGTGCCAGCAGTGAGATGTTTAGCGACACCGGGGAGCTGTTTTTT	CASSEMFSDTGELFF
TRBV29-1	many	TRBD1	TRBJ2-5	TGCAGCGTTTCACAGGGGGAAGAGACCCAGTACTTC	CSVSQGEETQYF
TRBV10-3	many	.	TRBJ2-4	TGTGCCATCAGTGAGGGGGAGTGGAACGGAAACATTCAGTACTTC	CAISEGEWNGNIQYF
TRBV20-1	.	.	TRBJ2-3	TGCAGTGCTAGAGATATATGGATCCCCGATACGCAGTATTTT	CSARDIWIPDTQYF
TRBV7-9	many	.	TRBJ2-3	TGTGCCAGCAGCCCTGTAGCGAGTACGCAGTATTTT	CASSPVASTQYF
TRBV3-1	.	TRBD2	TRBJ2-1	TGTGCCATCTATCCGGGACTAGCGGGAGAGGGAGGGTGGTACAATGAGCAGTTCTTC	CAIYPGLAGEGGWYNEQFF
TRBV19	many	TRBD1	TRBJ1-5	TGTGCCAGTAAAAAGGGGGCTTGGAATCAGCCCCAGCATTTT	CASKKGAWNQPQHF
TRBV4-3	many	.	TRBJ2-1	TGCGCCAGCAGCCAAGCAAATAGTAGACACAATGAGCAGTTCTTC	CASSQANSRHNEQFF
TRBV6-5	few	.	TRBJ2-3	TGTGCCAGCAGTTACTCGCTGGAGCTGACAGATACGCAGTATTTT	CASSYSLELTDTQYF
TRBV6-1	.	TRBD1	TRBJ1-1	TGTGCCAGCAGCCGGGACAGGGGGGCCACTGAAGCTTTCTTT	CASSRDRGATEAFF
TRBV11-2	few	TRBD2	TRBJ2-7	TGTGCCAGCAGCTTAGTCAGGACTAGCGTCTCCTACGAGCAGTACTTC	CASSLVRTSVSYEQYF
TRBV5-1	few	.	TRBJ2-1	TGCGCCAGCCGCTCCCTCCCCTCCTACAATGAGCAGTTCTTC	CASRSLPSYNEQFF
TRBV18	few	.	TRBJ1-1	TGTGCCAGCTCCGCGAGGGGTAGGGACACTGAAGCTTTCTTT	CASSARGRDTEAFF
TRBV30	.	.	TRBJ1-6	TGTGCCTGGAACGGGCGGATTAATTCACCCCTCCACTTT	CAWNGRINSPLHF
TRBV5-1	many	.	TRBJ2-2	TGCGCCAGCAGCCCCAGGGAATCTGCCGGGGAGCTGTTTTTT	CASSPRESAGELFF
TRBV30	.	TRBD2	TRBJ2-1	TGTGCCTGGAGTGTACTGGCTAGCGGGAACAATGAGCAGTTCTTC	CAWSVLASGNNEQFF
TRBV5-1	many	.	TRBJ2-3	TGCGCCAGCAGCTTGAGAGGCCGCACAGATACGCAGTATTTT	CASSLRGRTDTQYF
TRBV6-2/TRBV6-3	.	.	TRBJ2-7	TGTGCCAGCAGTTACTCAGTTGGCTACGAGCAGTACTTC	CASSYSVGYEQYF
TRBV4-3	few	TRBD2	TRBJ2-3	TGCGCCAGCAGCCAAGAACTAGCGGGAGGGGAGGGAGATACGCAGTATTTT	CASSQELAGGEGDTQYF
TRBV7-8	many	.	TRBJ1-1	TGTGCCAGCAGCTTAGACACCCGGCCCGCTGAAGCTTTCTTT	CASSLDTRPAEAFF
TRBV7-9	few	.	TRBJ2-1	TGTGCCAGCAGCTTAGACGCAGGTCCTATTTTAGAGCAGTTCTTC	CASSLDAGPILEQFF
TRBV3-1	few	.	TRBJ2-7	TGTGCCAGCAGCCATTTCGCGGGTGAGCAGTACTTC	CASSHFAGEQYF
TRBV7-9	many	TRBD2	TRBJ2-1	TGTGCCAGCAGCTTAGCGAGGACTAGCGGGAGGAATGAGCAGTTCTTC	CASSLARTSGRNEQFF
TRBV4-3	many	TRBD1	TRBJ2-3	TGCGCCAGCAGCCAAGAGTCCAGGGGGCTGTGGGGCACAGATACGCAGTATTTT	CASSQESRGLWGTDTQYF
TRBV19	few	.	TRBJ1-3	TGTGCCAGTAGTTCGGGGGACTCTGGAAACACCATATATTTT	CASSSGDSGNTIYF
TRBV15	many	.	TRBJ1-1	TGTGCCACCAGCAGAGATAGGGGCTTGAACACTGAAGCTTTCTTT	CATSRDRGLNTEAFF
TRBV11-1	.	TRBD1	TRBJ1-3	TGTTCCAGCAGCCCGATAAGGGGGACAGGGAGAGCTGGAAACACCATATATTTT	CSSSPIRGTGRAGNTIYF
TRBV28	many	TRBD1	TRBJ2-7	TGTGCCAGCAGAGGTGGGACAGGGCGATACGAGCAGTACTTC	CASRGGTGRYEQYF
TRBV7-8	many	TRBD1	TRBJ1-3	TGTGCCAGCAGCCCCAGGGGGCTCCCGGCTCGGGACATATATTTT	CASSPRGLPARDIYF
TRBV12-3/TRBV12-4	many	TRBD1	TRBJ2-1	TGTGCCAGCAGAGGGACAGCTAATGAGCAGTTCTTC	CASRGTANEQFF